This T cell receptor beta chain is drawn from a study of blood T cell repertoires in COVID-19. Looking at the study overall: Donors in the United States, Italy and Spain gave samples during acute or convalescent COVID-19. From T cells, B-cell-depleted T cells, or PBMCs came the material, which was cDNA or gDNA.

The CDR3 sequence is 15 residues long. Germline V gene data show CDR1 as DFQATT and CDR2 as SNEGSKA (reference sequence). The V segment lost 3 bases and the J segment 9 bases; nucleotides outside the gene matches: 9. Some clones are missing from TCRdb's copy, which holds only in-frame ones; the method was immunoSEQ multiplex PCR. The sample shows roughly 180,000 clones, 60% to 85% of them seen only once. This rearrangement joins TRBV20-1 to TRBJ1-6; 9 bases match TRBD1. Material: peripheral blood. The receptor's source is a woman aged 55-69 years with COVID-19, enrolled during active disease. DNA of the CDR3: TGCAGTGCTAGTCCCCCGGGACAGGGAGGTTCACCCCTCCACTTT. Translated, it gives CSASPPGQGGSPLHF.